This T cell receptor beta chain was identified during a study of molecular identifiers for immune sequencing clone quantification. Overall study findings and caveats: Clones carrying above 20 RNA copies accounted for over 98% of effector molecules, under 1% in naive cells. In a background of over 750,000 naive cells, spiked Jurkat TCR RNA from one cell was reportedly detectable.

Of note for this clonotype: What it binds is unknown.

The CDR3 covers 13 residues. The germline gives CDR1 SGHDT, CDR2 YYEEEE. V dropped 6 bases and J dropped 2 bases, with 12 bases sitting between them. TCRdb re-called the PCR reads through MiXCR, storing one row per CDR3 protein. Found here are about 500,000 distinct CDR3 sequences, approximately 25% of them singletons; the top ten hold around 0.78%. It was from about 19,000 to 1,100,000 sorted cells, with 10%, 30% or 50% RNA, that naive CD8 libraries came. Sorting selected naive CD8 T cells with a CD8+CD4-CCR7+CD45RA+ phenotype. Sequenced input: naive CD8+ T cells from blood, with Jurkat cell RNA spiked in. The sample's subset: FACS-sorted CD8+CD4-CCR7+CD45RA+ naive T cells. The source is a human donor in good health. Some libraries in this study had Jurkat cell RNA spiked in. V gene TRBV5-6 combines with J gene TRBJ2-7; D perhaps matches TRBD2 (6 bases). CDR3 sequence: CASTAGPPYEQYF. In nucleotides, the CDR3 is TGTGCCAGCACCGCGGGGCCGCCCTACGAGCAGTACTTC. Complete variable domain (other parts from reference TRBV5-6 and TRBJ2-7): DAGVTQSPTHLIKTRGQQVTLRCSPKSGHDTVSWYQQALGQGPQFIFQYYEEEERQRGNFPDRFSGHQFPNYSSELNVNALLLGDSALYLCASTAGPPYEQYFGPGTRLTVT.